Listed below are T cell receptor beta chains from one sample, sequenced in a study of identical twins. TCRdb independently ran MiXCR on the 5' RACE reads; one entry per CDR3 protein. The sample includes approximately 890,000 distinct CDR3 sequences, 12% of them seen just once. These same records also appear under a second study, on yellow fever vaccine responses in identical twins.

The specimen was PBMCs. Every receptor here comes from a woman aged 18-29 years in good health. The CDR3 runs from the conserved cysteine through the conserved F or W.

v_call	j_call	cdr3_aa
TRBV20-1	TRBJ2-5	CSASDKTGIDGETQYF
TRBV28	TRBJ2-2	CASSNIGTANTGELFF
TRBV7-6	TRBJ2-5	CASSHPTGDGQTQYF
TRBV5-6	TRBJ2-5	CASSSPLTGLRGETQYF
TRBV12-3/TRBV12-4	TRBJ1-3	CASRSGTSSGNTIYF
TRBV11-2	TRBJ2-4	CASSPTGGWNIQYF
TRBV11-2	TRBJ1-2	CASSSHNRGNYNYGYTF
TRBV18	TRBJ2-1	CASSAGLAGNYEQFF
TRBV6-2/TRBV6-3	TRBJ2-7	CASSPRGQGVYPQYF
TRBV2	TRBJ2-7	CASGGLADEQYF
TRBV20-1	TRBJ2-5	CSAAMWAGETQYF
TRBV10-3	TRBJ2-3	CATTRNWADTQYF
TRBV19	TRBJ2-7	CASSIGTTYEQYF
TRBV7-9	TRBJ2-5	CASSLGDAVATQYF
TRBV7-2	TRBJ2-1	CASSFRGRGGHYNEQFF
TRBV3-1	TRBJ1-1	CASTRGTGLSDTEAFF
TRBV20-1	TRBJ1-2	CSAGHGTGARNGYTF
TRBV3-1	TRBJ2-5	CASREWQQETQYF
TRBV27	TRBJ2-4	CASSLRGRESQYF
TRBV12-3/TRBV12-4	TRBJ2-2	CASSLDWTGELFF
TRBV5-1	TRBJ1-6	CASSGAGNSPLHF
TRBV3-1	TRBJ2-5	CASRTSGGGEYQETQYF
TRBV12-3/TRBV12-4	TRBJ1-2	CASSLAAGVGYTF
TRBV18	TRBJ2-3	CASSPPGTSARGRTDTQYF
TRBV19	TRBJ2-1	CASSIRQNNEQFF
TRBV25-1	TRBJ2-4	CASSETEGRNIQYF
TRBV5-1	TRBJ2-7	CASSLAQGARDYEQYF
TRBV10-1	TRBJ2-1	CASSGTSGGKYNEQFF
TRBV20-1	TRBJ2-1	CSARDPFSDRRWGYNEQFF
TRBV18	TRBJ2-5	CASSPPTGYQETQYF
TRBV5-1	TRBJ2-7	CASSPLQGYSYEQYF
TRBV6-5	TRBJ2-3	CASSYSAGPTDTQYF
TRBV20-1	TRBJ2-1	CSAVERTGVRSYNEQFF
TRBV7-2	TRBJ2-2	CASSSPRGTGNTGELFF
TRBV5-1	TRBJ1-1	CASSLRVIAGQQNTEAFF
TRBV4-2	TRBJ2-1	CASSQVVGTSVNEQFF
TRBV7-2	TRBJ2-1	CASSWTLVDNEQFF
TRBV20-1	TRBJ1-2	CSAWDRNYYGYTF
TRBV9	TRBJ2-1	CASSVGDPGVMNEQFF
TRBV12-3/TRBV12-4	TRBJ2-5	CASSLVSGGAGKTQYF
TRBV15	TRBJ2-1	CATSADRFYNEQFF
TRBV7-9	TRBJ1-4	CASSLIRDRWEKLFF
TRBV24-1	TRBJ2-1	CATSDPVYNEQFF
TRBV7-9	TRBJ2-1	CASSLGPDVGNEQFF
TRBV2	TRBJ2-1	CAAGRQGTYNEQFF
TRBV20-1	TRBJ2-1	CSAPPSGGYNEQFF
TRBV10-2	TRBJ1-6	CASRTSPNSPLHF
TRBV12-3/TRBV12-4	TRBJ2-2	CASVKGGPSGELFF
TRBV29-1	TRBJ1-2	CSVDGQNYGYTF
TRBV12-3/TRBV12-4	TRBJ2-6	CASSNRGPGANVLTF
TRBV2	TRBJ2-1	CASPQLAATNNEQFF
TRBV2	TRBJ1-2	CASSEDHGYTF
TRBV5-5	TRBJ1-1	CASSLETGSEAFF
TRBV5-1	TRBJ1-1	CASTTYESNRDTEAFF